This record looks at one T cell receptor beta chain sequence and its context. Its antigen is still unknown. Germline CDR1 is SGDLS and CDR2 is YYNGEE. This CDR3 has 13 amino acids. V was cut by 4 bases and J by 0 bases, with 8 bases left in between. This sample is part of a study of cytomegalovirus exposure and HLA in healthy donors. The overall study: Unique TCRs from HLA-typed donors, 80 million to 90 million of them, were held in an early data release. Among about 400 genotyped donors, 65% to 90% fell in the Caucasian-associated ancestry cluster. Overall study results and limits: A later examination showed that TCR association rates differed by HLA locus, with DRB1 most and HLA-C fewest.

PCR employed 60 Vbeta and 13 Jbeta primers. Method: immunoSEQ multiplex PCR; TCRdb's copy keeps in-frame clones and lacks some. The table includes 170,000 or so clones, roughly four fifths detected once. These donors counted as nominally healthy when sampled, but unrecorded immune exposures were likely. The sequence derives from a man aged 45-65 years in good health and CMV-seronegative. Material for sequencing was PBMCs. This sequence joins TRBV9 and TRBJ2-7; D gene uncertain. CDR3 amino acids: CASSLHSSYEQYF. For the CDR3, the DNA is TGTGCCAGCAGCCTTCACAGCTCCTACGAGCAGTACTTC.